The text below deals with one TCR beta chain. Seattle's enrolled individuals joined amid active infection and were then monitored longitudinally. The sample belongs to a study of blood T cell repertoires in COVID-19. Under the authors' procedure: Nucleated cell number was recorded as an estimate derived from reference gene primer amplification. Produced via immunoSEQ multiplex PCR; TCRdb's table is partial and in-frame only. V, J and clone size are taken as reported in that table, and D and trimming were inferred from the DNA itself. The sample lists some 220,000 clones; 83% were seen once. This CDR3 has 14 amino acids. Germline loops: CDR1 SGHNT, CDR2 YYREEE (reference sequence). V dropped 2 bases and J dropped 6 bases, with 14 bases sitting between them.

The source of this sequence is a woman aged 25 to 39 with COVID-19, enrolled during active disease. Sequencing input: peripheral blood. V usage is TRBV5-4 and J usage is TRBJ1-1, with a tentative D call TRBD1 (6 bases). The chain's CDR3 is CASSFLTQGSEAFF. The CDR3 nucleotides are TGTGCCAGCAGCTTTCTTACACAGGGCTCTGAAGCTTTCTTT.